This entry features one T cell receptor beta chain sequence. The antigen this receptor binds is unknown. No quality values exist for individual bases; no much larger clone is one base distant. The record originates from a study of blood T cell repertoires in COVID-19 (dated by TCRdb to about 2020). Background for the entire study: Collaborator samples came from the United States, Italy and Spain and covered acute and convalescent phases of COVID-19. Samples were obtained from the ongoing ImmuneRACE study (first 160 participants) and from some 1,200 subjects provided by 6 global collaborators. Where available, HLA class I and class II types were obtained from metadata supplied by the sample provider rather than from assay-based typing. The prospective study material was composed of cDNA or gDNA derived from T cells, B-cell-depleted T cells, or PBMCs. Nearly every sample came with metadata listing a de-identified subject ID, COVID-19 status, age in years and sex. Subjects who had been exposed to COVID-19, were actively infected with it, or had recovered from it provided the deeply sampled blood TCRbeta repertoires that made up the dataset. The repertoires were made available in a free public database intended to serve as a resource for research on the immune response to SARS-CoV-2. Paper-wide results and their limitations: The amount of clinical and demographic metadata varied by source and participant and was provided uncurated.

Whole blood was collected in K2EDTA tubes by collaborating institutions according to the institutions' own protocols. Collaborator samples were shipped for TCRbeta analysis as frozen whole blood, isolated PBMCs, or DNA extracted from either sample type. TCRbeta CDR3 regions were amplified from genomic DNA using the immunoSEQ Assay, a bias-controlled multiplex PCR. The study's own analysis went as follows. The number of nucleated cells in each sample was estimated from the amplification of reference gene primers within the assay. To quantify the absolute abundance of each unique TCRbeta CDR3 rearrangement, sequence reads were collapsed and filtered. For each sample, productive Simpson clonality was calculated as the square root of Simpson's diversity index across productive rearrangements. TCRdb took over this immuneACCESS table, retaining in-frame rearrangements with V and J assigned. Such tables are incomplete; in checked studies, under half of the missing clones stem from an unresolved V gene, and the remainder is unexplained. Clonal size and the V and J genes are those of that table, whereas D and trimming came from the DNA. Across this sample there are 200,000 to 250,000 clones, with about 90% seen only once. More than 0.95% of the sample is in the top ten clones.

The germline V gene gives CDR1 as SGHRS and CDR2 as YFSETQ. Trimming costs V 1 base and J 3 bases, and their ends lie 8 bases apart. The CDR3, from cysteine to phenylalanine, totals 13 residues. Only the CDR3 DNA is retained, 39 bases long and in frame from the first base. Sequenced sample: peripheral blood. This TCR came from a man aged 25 to 40 with acute or convalescent COVID-19. This chain is built from TRBV5-1 and TRBJ2-7, with no confident D gene call. CDR3 protein: CASSLRGGYEQYF. DNA sequence: TGCGCCAGCAGCTTGAGAGGTGGCTACGAGCAGTACTTC. When the CDR3 is completed using the reference TRBV5-1 and TRBJ2-7 genes on either side, the full variable domain is KAGVTQTPRYLIKTRGQQVTLSCSPISGHRSVSWYQQTPGQGLQFLFEYFSETQRNKGNFPGRFSGRQFSNSRSEMNVSTLELGDSALYLCASSLRGGYEQYFGPGTRLTVT.